These T cell receptor beta chains were read from a single sample in a study of cytomegalovirus exposure and HLA in healthy donors. Here immunoSEQ multiplex PCR was the method, and the copy in TCRdb shows in-frame clones only, minus some. The sample totals around 130,000 clones. Sequencing was performed on PBMCs. Every receptor here comes from a woman aged 55-69 years in good health and CMV-seronegative. The CDR3 runs from the conserved cysteine through the conserved F or W. D genes are given only for firm matches.

J gene	D gene	V gene	CDR3 protein	CDR3 DNA
TRBJ2-1	.	TRBV6-1	CASSAPGAVNEQFF	TGTGCCAGCAGTGCGCCAGGGGCGGTCAATGAGCAGTTCTTC
TRBJ1-2	TRBD1	TRBV2	CASSEAGGLDGYTF	TGTGCCAGCAGTGAAGCAGGGGGCTTGGATGGCTACACCTTC
TRBJ2-3	.	TRBV7-9	CASSFGAGIDTQYF	TGTGCCAGCAGCTTCGGAGCGGGCATAGATACGCAGTATTTT
TRBJ1-6	.	TRBV5-1	CASSLGGAINNSPLHF	TGCGCCAGCAGCTTGGGGGGAGCCATCAATAATTCACCCCTCCACTTT
TRBJ1-5	TRBD1	TRBV7-2	CASSLEGQGVAGQPQHF	TGTGCCAGCAGCTTAGAGGGACAGGGGGTCGCGGGCCAGCCCCAGCATTTT
TRBJ2-2	.	TRBV7-7	CASSLRPGTGELFF	TGTGCTAGCAGCTTAAGGCCGGGGACCGGGGAGCTGTTTTTT
TRBJ1-2	.	TRBV5-8	CASSLGGEEGYGYTF	TGTGCCAGCAGCTTGGGAGGGGAGGAAGGCTATGGCTACACCTTC
TRBJ2-5	.	TRBV27	CASSFLRRQETQYF	TGTGCCAGCAGTTTTTTGAGGCGGCAAGAGACCCAGTACTTC
TRBJ1-4	.	TRBV28	CATTSREKLFF	TGTGCCACCACTTCGCGGGAAAAACTGTTTTTT
TRBJ1-2	TRBD1	TRBV28	CASTVGQGGNYGYTF	TGTGCCAGCACCGTAGGACAGGGGGGCAACTATGGCTACACCTTC
TRBJ1-4	TRBD1	TRBV28	CASSPGTGAEKLFF	TGTGCCAGCAGTCCCGGGACAGGGGCCGAGAAACTGTTTTTT
TRBJ1-5	TRBD1	TRBV28	CASISGQSPQHF	TGTGCCAGCATCTCGGGACAGTCGCCCCAGCATTTT
TRBJ2-7	.	TRBV19	CASQSADYSYEQYF	TGTGCCAGCCAATCCGCGGACTACTCCTACGAGCAGTACTTC
TRBJ2-3	.	TRBV28	CASLRRGSTDTQYF	TGTGCCAGCCTACGACGGGGGAGCACAGATACGCAGTATTTT
TRBJ2-1	TRBD1	TRBV6-1	CAGTLQGAGHNEQFF	TGTGCCGGTACGCTTCAGGGGGCCGGCCACAATGAGCAGTTCTTC
TRBJ2-7	TRBD2	TRBV5-1	CASKLTSGGGNYEQYF	TGCGCCAGCAAGTTGACTAGCGGGGGGGGAAACTACGAGCAGTACTTC
TRBJ1-5	.	TRBV5-8	CASSYDGPGWPQHF	TGTGCCAGCAGCTACGACGGTCCGGGTTGGCCCCAGCATTTT
TRBJ2-3	TRBD2	TRBV6-4	CASSDSPSGSADTQYF	TGTGCCAGCAGTGACTCCCCTAGCGGGAGCGCTGATACGCAGTATTTT
TRBJ2-7	TRBD2	TRBV7-8	CASSGRLAGGGGEQYF	TGTGCCAGCAGCGGGAGACTAGCGGGAGGGGGGGGCGAGCAGTACTTC
TRBJ2-2	.	TRBV11-3	CASSFTNTGELFF	TGTGCCAGCAGCTTCACGAACACCGGGGAGCTGTTTTTT
TRBJ1-5	TRBD1	TRBV6-4	CASSLGTALSNQPQHF	TGTGCCAGCAGTCTTGGGACAGCCCTTAGCAATCAGCCCCAGCATTTT
TRBJ2-1	TRBD2	TRBV5-4	CASSSTSGAYNEQFF	TGTGCCAGCAGCTCGACTAGCGGGGCGTACAATGAGCAGTTCTTC
TRBJ2-5	TRBD1	TRBV6-1	CASSSFLQGQETQYF	TGTGCCAGCAGTTCATTCCTACAGGGGCAAGAGACCCAGTACTTC
TRBJ1-1	.	TRBV28	CASNGGNTEAFF	TGTGCCAGCAACGGGGGGAACACTGAAGCTTTCTTT
TRBJ2-2	TRBD1	TRBV28	CASSLPGGTGELFF	TGTGCCAGCAGCCTACCAGGGGGCACCGGGGAGCTGTTTTTT
TRBJ2-2	TRBD1	TRBV19	CASSRQGPNTGELFF	TGTGCCAGTAGTAGACAGGGGCCCAACACCGGGGAGCTGTTTTTT